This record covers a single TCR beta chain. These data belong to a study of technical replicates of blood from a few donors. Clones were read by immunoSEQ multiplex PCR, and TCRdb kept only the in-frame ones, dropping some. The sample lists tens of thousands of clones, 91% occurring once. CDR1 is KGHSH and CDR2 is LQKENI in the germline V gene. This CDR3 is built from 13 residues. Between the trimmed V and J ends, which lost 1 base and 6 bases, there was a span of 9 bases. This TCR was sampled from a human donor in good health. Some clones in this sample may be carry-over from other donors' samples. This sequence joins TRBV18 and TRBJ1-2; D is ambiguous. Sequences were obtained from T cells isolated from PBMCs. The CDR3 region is CASSPLSGDGYTF. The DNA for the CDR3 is TGTGCCAGCTCACCACTCTCGGGAGATGGCTACACCTTC.